This TCR beta chain was identified during a study of neoadjuvant nivolumab and ipilimumab in lung cancer. The method was immunoSEQ multiplex PCR; TCRdb's version includes in-frame clones alone and lacks a portion of them. The data show over 4,000 clones, with about 73% seen just once and roughly a tenth held by the top ten. The CDR3 consists of 15 residues. The V gene's germline CDR1 is ENHRY and CDR2 SYGVKD. Trimming cost V 3 bases and J 5 bases; bases outside gene matches: 8. The receptor's source is an adult with non-small cell lung cancer. The sequenced sample was tumor tissue, obtained after neoadjuvant nivolumab, alone or with ipilimumab, at or shortly before surgery. The chain employs TRBV10-3 and TRBJ2-5; 8 bases are a match to TRBD2. The CDR3 DNA reads as TGTGCCATCAGTGACCCAGCGGGGGTTAGGGAGACCCAGTACTTC. Translation gives CAISDPAGVRETQYF.